A single sample is the source of the 10 T cell receptor beta chains below, sequenced in a study of beta chain features in type 1 diabetes. All of the isolated RNA was reverse transcribed, so expressed TCRB transcripts were sequenced. Profiled with immunoSEQ multiplex PCR; TCRdb holds only in-frame clones, not every one. The table lists roughly 150,000 clones, 7.8% of them singletons. Findings of the study overall: All four CD4+ subsets of Type 1 diabetes patients contained TCRB CDR3s that were moderately but significantly shorter.

No antigen has been identified for these receptors. Sequenced: central memory CD4+ T cells from blood. These TCRs come from a woman between 40 and 50 years old with type 1 diabetes.

This clone was recorded at least ten times. The chain combines TRBV30 with TRBJ2-4, with D perhaps matching TRBD2 (7 bases). Germline V gives CDR1 GTSNPN, CDR2 SVGIG (reference sequence). The V gene lost 2 bases and the J gene lost 8 bases, with 10 bases spanning the gap. This CDR3 is 12 amino acids long. CDR3 in amino acids: CAWSREGDIQYF. Written as DNA, the CDR3 is TGTGCCTGGAGTAGGGAGGGGGACATTCAGTACTTC.

The chain links TRBV7-9 to TRBJ2-4, with TRBD1 as a possible D gene (5 bases). Trimming removed 7 bases at V and 0 bases at J, with 10 bases between. The CDR3 has 14 residues. The germline CDR1 and CDR2 sequences are SEHNR and FQNEAQ (reference sequence). CDR3 sequence: CASTQTVAKNIQYF. As DNA, the CDR3 is TGTGCCAGCACCCAGACAGTAGCCAAAAACATTCAGTACTTC.

This clone appeared a few times. The chain combines TRBV13 with TRBJ1-2; a possible D gene is TRBD1 (6 bases). Germline V lookup: CDR1 PRHDT, CDR2 FYEKMQ (reference sequence). CDR3 length: 14 amino acids. With 3 bases removed from V and 3 bases from J, the gap between germline ends came to 11 bases. The CDR3 DNA reads as TGTGCCAGCAGCTTGGACAGCGGATACTATGGCTACACCTTC. It is translated as CASSLDSGYYGYTF.

In this sample, this clone turned up a few times. V is TRBV2 and J is TRBJ2-1; 7 bases match TRBD2. Germline values: CDR1 SNHLY, CDR2 FYNNEI. The trim removed 8 bases at V and 4 bases at J, leaving 8 bases unmatched. This CDR3 is 14 amino acids long. The chain's CDR3 is CASGRSSGYNEQFF. The DNA for the CDR3 is TGTGCCAGCGGAAGGTCTAGCGGATACAATGAGCAGTTCTTC.

This clone was counted only a few times. The V call is TRBV14, the J call TRBJ2-4, with D maybe TRBD1 (5 bases). Germline loops: CDR1 SGHDN, CDR2 FVKESK. Trimming cost V 2 bases and J 0 bases, with 8 bases left between them. The CDR3 is 15 amino acids. CDR3 residues: CASSQQGLAKNIQYF. The CDR3 bases are TGTGCCAGCAGCCAACAGGGCTTAGCCAAAAACATTCAGTACTTC.

The sample holds many counts of this clone. The chain has TRBV29-1 and TRBJ1-2; tentative D call: TRBD1 (5 bases). Germline CDR1 and CDR2: SQVTM and ANQGSEA. The CDR3 spans 12 residues. Trimming pared 2 bases from V and 2 bases from J, leaving 6 bases between. CDR3 residues: CSVERGNYGYTF. In DNA form, the CDR3 reads TGCAGCGTTGAACGGGGGAACTATGGCTACACCTTC.

The rearrangement links TRBV6-6 to TRBJ2-7; 7 positions agree with TRBD1. The germline gives CDR1 MNHNY, CDR2 SVGAGI (reference sequence). The junction had 6 bases not matched to a gene; V was cut back by 6 bases and J by 4 bases. CDR3 length: 13 amino acids. CDR3 sequence reads: CASSPRDRYEQYF. The CDR3 bases are TGTGCCAGCAGCCCCCGGGACAGATACGAGCAGTACTTC.

V usage is TRBV6-5 and J usage is TRBJ1-1; D might be TRBD1 (5 bases). V was shortened by 7 bases and J by 4 bases, with 16 bases between the two germline ends. The CDR3 is made up of 14 amino acids. Germline CDR1 and CDR2: MNHEY and SVGAGI. This CDR3 is CASTQGAGATEAFF. CDR3 nucleotide sequence: TGTGCCAGCACTCAGGGCGCTGGGGCCACTGAAGCTTTCTTT.

This sequence joins TRBV30 and TRBJ1-5; TRBD1 matches at 10 bases. The CDR3 length is 15 residues. Per the germline V gene, CDR1 is GTSNPN and CDR2 is SVGIG (reference sequence). The ends lost 2 bases at V and 3 bases at J; junction bases unmatched: 4. This CDR3 reads CAWSPGTGDNQPQHF. The CDR3 nucleotides read TGTGCCTGGAGTCCCGGGACAGGGGACAATCAGCCCCAGCATTTT.

In its sample, this clone was seen a few times. V is TRBV30 and J is TRBJ2-1, with D hard to call. V was trimmed by 4 bases and J by 4 bases, leaving 5 bases between them. Germline loops: CDR1 GTSNPN, CDR2 SVGIG (reference sequence). The CDR3 is 11 amino acids. CDR3 DNA: TGTGCCTGGAATATGTACAATGAGCAGTTCTTC. The encoded protein is CAWNMYNEQFF.